These 27 T cell receptor beta chains share one sample of origin, sequenced in a study of blood T cell repertoires in COVID-19. Sequencing used immunoSEQ multiplex PCR; TCRdb keeps in-frame clones, though not all of them. The top ten clones hold about 6% of a sample with approximately 230,000 clones, about nine tenths of them seen once. What was sequenced was PBMCs or T cells enriched from blood (not recorded which). The origin of the receptors is a young woman with acute COVID-19.

V gene TRBV7-9 combines with J gene TRBJ1-4; D is uncertain. Germline CDR1 and CDR2: SEHNR and FQNEAQ (reference sequence). V dropped 2 bases and J dropped 5 bases, with 9 bases sitting between them. The CDR3 sequence is 14 residues long. This CDR3 reads CASSLLAGNEKLFF. DNA for the CDR3: TGTGCCAGCAGCTTATTAGCGGGGAATGAAAAACTGTTTTTT.

V and J are TRBV7-9 and TRBJ2-1; TRBD1 agrees at 7 bases. Germline assignment: CDR1 SEHNR and CDR2 FQNEAQ (reference sequence). Trimming at V came to 1 base and at J to 3 bases, leaving 3 bases not matched to a gene. This CDR3 has 15 amino acids. CDR3 sequence (DNA): TGTGCCAGCAGCTTAGAGGGGGCAGGCTACAATGAGCAGTTCTTC. Protein sequence: CASSLEGAGYNEQFF.

The chain uses TRBV7-3 and TRBJ1-1; no firm D call. Trimming removed 0 bases at V and 4 bases at J, with 12 bases between. The CDR3 has 15 amino acids. CDR1 and CDR2 (germline): SGHTA, FQGTGA. The CDR3 reads CASSLTAGGSTEAFF. CDR3 DNA: TGTGCCAGCAGCTTAACTGCAGGAGGAAGCACTGAAGCTTTCTTT.

The genes are TRBV19 and TRBJ1-1; maybe TRBD1 (6 bases). Germline V gives CDR1 LNHDA, CDR2 SQIVND (reference sequence). The CDR3 length is 14 residues. V was cut by 5 bases and J by 0 bases, with 10 bases left in between. The CDR3 region is CASSVDRLNTEAFF. The CDR3 region has the DNA TGTGCCAGTAGTGTCGACAGGCTGAACACTGAAGCTTTCTTT.

In its sample, this clone was seen once. The CDR3 loop reads CASSFAGRDTDTQYF. In DNA form, the CDR3 reads TGTGCCAGCAGCTTTGCTGGGCGAGACACAGATACGCAGTATTTT. J is TRBJ2-3 and V is TRBV5-6; no clear D gene. The V end lost 2 bases, the J end lost 2 bases, and 12 bases lay between the germline ends. The germline V gene has CDR1 SGHDT and CDR2 YYEEEE. The CDR3 length is 15 residues.

The chain has TRBV15 and TRBJ2-1; D perhaps matches TRBD1 (6 bases). V lost 6 bases, J lost 2 bases, and 14 bases lay in between. The V gene's germline CDR1 is LNHNV and CDR2 YYDKDF (reference sequence). This CDR3 spans 15 amino acids. As DNA, the CDR3 is TGTGCCACCAGTCGCGAGGGGGTCCCCTACAATGAGCAGTTCTTC. Protein sequence: CATSREGVPYNEQFF.

In its sample, this clone was seen a few times. This chain uses TRBV19 with TRBJ1-5; D is perhaps TRBD1 (5 bases). V was cut by 5 bases and J by 3 bases, with 11 bases left in between. This CDR3 has 14 residues. Germline lookup yields CDR1 LNHDA and CDR2 SQIVND (reference sequence). The CDR3 nucleotides are TGTGCCAGTAGTTTAAGACAGACCAATCAGCCCCAGCATTTT. Its protein is CASSLRQTNQPQHF.

This clone was seen more than once but under ten times. This rearrangement joins TRBV2 to TRBJ2-7, with 9 bases aligning to TRBD1. The CDR3 sequence is 16 residues long. Germline V gives CDR1 SNHLY, CDR2 FYNNEI. V lost 2 bases, J lost 2 bases, and 7 bases stayed unmatched. CDR3 protein: CASSENRDRAPYEQYF. In DNA form, the CDR3 reads TGTGCCAGCAGTGAAAACAGGGACAGGGCCCCCTACGAGCAGTACTTC.

The chain carries TRBV25-1 and TRBJ2-3, with D possibly TRBD1 on 6 matching bases. This CDR3 spans 13 amino acids. The V gene's germline CDR1 is MGHDK and CDR2 SYGVNS. Between the trimmed V and J ends, which lost 5 bases and 4 bases, there was a span of 10 bases. DNA of the CDR3: TGTGCCAGCAGTTTCGGACAGCCAGATACGCAGTATTTT. This encodes CASSFGQPDTQYF.

The chain has TRBV6-5 and TRBJ2-3; D is undetermined. Germline loops: CDR1 MNHEY, CDR2 SVGAGI. V lost 10 bases, J lost 3 bases, and 14 bases lay in between. This CDR3 spans 13 amino acids. CDR3 DNA: TGTGCCACCGACCGCCTCGGGACAGATACGCAGTATTTT. This codes for CATDRLGTDTQYF.

J is TRBJ1-1 and V is TRBV12-3 or TRBV12-4, with D perhaps TRBD1 (6 bases). This CDR3 has 11 amino acids. CDR3 coding DNA: TGTGCAGGGGGAAGTGGCGCTGAAGCTTTCTTT. It codes for CAGGSGAEAFF.

The rearrangement joins TRBV7-3 to TRBJ2-1; 8 bases agree with TRBD2. The V segment lost 2 bases and the J segment 7 bases; nucleotides outside the gene matches: 10. Germline CDR1 reads SGHTA; CDR2 reads FQGTGA. This CDR3 comprises 16 residues. The CDR3 region has the DNA TGTGCCAGCAGCTTACGGACTAGCCTCCGGTTGAATGAGCAGTTCTTC. It specifies CASSLRTSLRLNEQFF.

The chain joins TRBV5-1 to TRBJ2-2; TRBD2 might be the D (5 bases). The length of the CDR3 is 15 residues. CDR1 is SGHRS, CDR2 YFSETQ, per germline. V was pared by 0 bases and J by 8 bases, with 14 bases between. The CDR3 protein is CASSLDPRSGGELFF. CDR3 in DNA: TGCGCCAGCAGCTTGGATCCCCGATCGGGAGGGGAGCTGTTTTTT.

The J gene is TRBJ1-5, the V gene TRBV28; weak D call: TRBD1 (6 bases). The CDR3 contains 12 residues. The germline V gene has CDR1 MDHEN and CDR2 SYDVKM. V was shortened by 1 base and J by 15 bases, with 13 bases between the two germline ends. CDR3 region: CASSLLGRGPHF. The CDR3 DNA follows: TGTGCCAGCAGTTTATTAGGGCGGGGGCCGCATTTT.

The J gene is TRBJ1-5, the V gene TRBV6-5; D is unclear. The CDR3 is 13 residues long. With 6 bases removed from V and 1 base from J, the gap between germline ends came to 7 bases. Germline V gives CDR1 MNHEY, CDR2 SVGAGI. The CDR3 coding sequence is TGTGCCAGCAGCCCCCAAAGCAATCAGCCCCAGCATTTT. It translates to CASSPQSNQPQHF.

This chain uses TRBV27 with TRBJ1-3, with TRBD1 identical over 7 bases. The CDR3 is made up of 14 amino acids. J was trimmed by 9 bases and V by 7 bases; bases with no gene match: 12. CDR1 and CDR2 (germline): MNHEY, SMNVEV (reference sequence). The CDR3 is CASKQGQASTTIYF. DNA of the CDR3: TGTGCCAGCAAGCAAGGACAGGCTTCGACCACCATATATTTT.

The V call is TRBV30, the J call TRBJ2-1; 7 positions match TRBD1. The J segment lost 1 base and the V segment lost 5 bases, leaving 5 bases of the junction unmatched. This CDR3 has 14 residues. Germline CDR1 reads GTSNPN; CDR2 reads SVGIG (reference sequence). The CDR3 DNA is TGTGCCTGGGCCCCAGGGGGATCCTACAATGAGCAGTTCTTC. It translates to CAWAPGGSYNEQFF.

The rearrangement joins TRBV9 to TRBJ1-2; a weak D match, TRBD1 (6 bases). CDR1 is SGDLS and CDR2 is YYNGEE in the germline V gene. V dropped 0 bases and J dropped 0 bases, with 9 bases sitting between them. CDR3 length equals 15 residues. In DNA form, the CDR3 reads TGTGCCAGCAGCGTAGGGGGGCGAGCTAACTATGGCTACACCTTC. This translates into CASSVGGRANYGYTF.

The chain employs TRBV9 and TRBJ1-4; D may be TRBD1 (5 bases). Trimming stripped 1 base from V and 2 bases from J, with 9 bases between. The CDR3 runs to 15 residues. The germline CDR1 and CDR2 sequences are SGDLS and YYNGEE. The CDR3 DNA sequence: TGTGCCAGCAGCGTACGGGGGTCTACTAATGAAAAACTGTTTTTT. Its translation is CASSVRGSTNEKLFF.

This clone was seen once. The V and J genes are TRBV7-2 and TRBJ1-5, with TRBD1 identical over 7 bases. V was clipped by 5 bases and J by 9 bases; unmatched bases: 16. Germline CDR1 and CDR2: SGHTA and FQGNSA. The CDR3 loop spans 16 amino acids. CDR3 sequence: CASSDREKGASMPQHF. In DNA form, the CDR3 reads TGTGCCAGCAGCGACAGGGAGAAGGGGGCAAGCATGCCCCAGCATTTT.

This chain joins TRBV18 and TRBJ1-4; D unresolved. The CDR3 consists of 14 residues. Germline CDR1 reads KGHSH; CDR2 reads LQKENI. The V gene lost 2 bases and the J gene lost 7 bases, with 11 bases spanning the gap. The CDR3 bases are TGTGCCAGCTCACCAATAAGAGGCGGTGAAAAACTGTTTTTT. It yields the protein CASSPIRGGEKLFF.

This clone was seen more than once but under ten times. The CDR3 protein is CASSQRARAADEQFF. CDR3 nucleotides: TGCGCCAGCAGCCAAAGGGCCAGGGCGGCAGATGAGCAGTTCTTC. The genes are TRBV4-3 and TRBJ2-1; D perhaps matches TRBD1 (5 bases). Trimming took 2 bases from V and 8 from J, leaving 16 bases between them. The CDR3 runs 15 residues. CDR1 LGHNA and CDR2 YSLEER come from the germline V gene.

The chain employs TRBV14 and TRBJ2-2; 7 nucleotides match TRBD1. The junction had 8 bases not matched to a gene; V was cut back by 4 bases and J by 6 bases. The CDR3 covers 15 residues. Germline lookup yields CDR1 SGHDN and CDR2 FVKESK. The CDR3 here is CASSRRQGLAGELFF. The CDR3 nucleotides read TGTGCCAGCAGCCGTCGACAGGGCCTGGCCGGGGAGCTGTTTTTT.

This clone was counted once. The rearrangement links TRBV19 to TRBJ1-4; a weak D match, TRBD1 (5 bases). The CDR3 totals 14 residues. CDR1 and CDR2 (germline): LNHDA, SQIVND (reference sequence). The ends were cut back, 5 bases at V and 12 bases at J, with 19 bases in the middle. The CDR3 region has the DNA TGTGCCAGTAGTCCTCGGGGAGGGACGAAAGAACTGTTTTTT. This codes for CASSPRGGTKELFF.

V and J are TRBV7-2 and TRBJ2-1; 12 bases map to TRBD2. The J segment lost 8 bases and the V segment lost 6 bases, leaving 11 bases of the junction unmatched. The CDR3 covers 16 residues. In germline, CDR1 is SGHTA, CDR2 FQGNSA. CDR3 sequence: CASRSGTSGPIDEQFF. As DNA, the CDR3 is TGTGCCAGCAGATCCGGGACTAGCGGGCCCATCGATGAGCAGTTCTTC.

The rearrangement joins TRBV3-1 (or the pseudogene TRBV3-2) to TRBJ1-3; D is undetermined. Trimming left V 6 bases short and J 12 bases short, with 12 bases between. CDR3 length: 11 amino acids. Germline CDR1 is LGHDT and CDR2 is YNNKEL (reference sequence). The CDR3 DNA follows: TGTGCCAGCAGTTTGGACTTTGACATATATTTT. Its translation is CASSLDFDIYF.

The chain links TRBV28 to TRBJ1-2; D is uncertain. The CDR3 consists of 11 residues. The germline V gene encodes CDR1 MDHEN and CDR2 SYDVKM. V dropped 8 bases and J dropped 3 bases, with 7 bases sitting between them. The CDR3 nucleotides read TGTGCCAGCGTTTCCGACTATGGCTACACCTTC. It is translated as CASVSDYGYTF.